Each of the 23 T cell receptor beta chains below was sequenced from the same sample in a study of patients and donors after allogeneic stem cell transplantation. TCRdb fed the RT-PCR reads into MiXCR, producing one record per CDR3 protein. In the table there are some 31,000 distinct CDR3 sequences, less than 45% of which are singletons. Material for sequencing was blood, either unsorted or a sorted T cell fraction (not recorded which). All receptors come from a human donor who was either an allogeneic HSCT recipient or a stem cell or donor lymphocyte infusion donor (not recorded which). It is not recorded whose cells these are; they may come from a transplant donor.

The V gene is TRBV20-1, the J gene TRBJ1-2; 7 bases are a match to TRBD1. J was trimmed by 4 bases and V by 6 bases; bases with no gene match: 5. The CDR3 covers 12 residues. Looked up from germline, CDR1 is DFQATT and CDR2 is SNEGSKA (reference sequence). The CDR3 nucleotides read TGCAGTGCCAAGACAGGGACCTATGGCTACACCTTC. It translates to CSAKTGTYGYTF.

Only a few counts were recorded for this clonotype. This chain joins TRBV20-1 and TRBJ2-1, with a possible D match to TRBD1 (5 bases). V lost 0 bases, J lost 8 bases, and 14 bases lay in between. Germline lookup yields CDR1 DFQATT and CDR2 SNEGSKA (reference sequence). The CDR3 totals 14 residues. Written as DNA, the CDR3 is TGCAGTGCTAGAGATCCTAGGGGTAGAGATGAGCAGTTCTTC. Amino acids: CSARDPRGRDEQFF.

This clonotype turned up a few times. This sequence joins TRBV4-2 and TRBJ2-1; 9 bases fit TRBD1. The germline CDR1 and CDR2 sequences are LGHNA and YNFKEQ. Unmatched junction bases numbered 11, after V lost 4 bases and J lost 7 bases. The CDR3 covers 16 residues. The CDR3 region is CASSPLTGGAKNEQFF. The CDR3 DNA follows: TGTGCCAGCAGCCCATTGACAGGGGGGGCGAAAAATGAGCAGTTCTTC.

The rearrangement joins TRBV12-3 or TRBV12-4 to TRBJ1-5, with no clear D. This CDR3 region has 14 residues. V was trimmed by 2 bases and J by 7 bases, leaving 12 bases between them. CDR3 nucleotides: TGTGCCAGCAGTTTATTTCCGGGAGGCCAGCCCCAGCATTTT. Translation: CASSLFPGGQPQHF.

This clonotype turned up a few times. The chain is built from TRBV4-3 and TRBJ2-2; TRBD1 matches at 9 bases. Germline lookup yields CDR1 LGHNA and CDR2 YSLEER. The CDR3 totals 16 residues. The V segment lost 1 base and the J segment 5 bases; nucleotides outside the gene matches: 5. This chain's CDR3 is CASSQAWTGETGELFF. CDR3 DNA: TGCGCCAGCAGCCAAGCTTGGACAGGGGAAACCGGGGAGCTGTTTTTT.

This clonotype was observed at least ten times. This chain connects TRBV4-3 to TRBJ1-1; 7 nucleotides line up with TRBD1. The CDR3 contains 15 residues. V lost 0 bases and J lost 3; bases outside the gene matches: 4. Germline CDR1 and CDR2: LGHNA and YSLEER. The CDR3 coding sequence is TGCGCCAGCAGCCAAGATGTACAGGGGTACACTGAAGCTTTCTTT. Translated, it gives CASSQDVQGYTEAFF.

The chain links TRBV4-3 to TRBJ1-5; TRBD1 might be the D (5 bases). Deletions cut 4 bases from V and 12 bases from J, with 28 bases between. Germline values: CDR1 LGHNA, CDR2 YSLEER. The length of the CDR3 is 17 residues. In DNA form, the CDR3 reads TGCGCCAGCAGCCTTGGCCTTTCGGGTTTTAGTGAGGGGCGCCAGCATTTT. Translating gives CASSLGLSGFSEGRQHF.

This chain joins TRBV24-1 and TRBJ2-2; D call uncertain. Germline lookup yields CDR1 KGHDR and CDR2 SFDVKD. The CDR3 contains 13 residues. Trimming shortened V by 7 bases and J by 3 bases, and 8 bases separated the two germline ends. The CDR3 here is CATRATYTGELFF. In nucleotides, the CDR3 is TGTGCCACCAGGGCCACTTACACCGGGGAGCTGTTTTTT.

The sample holds a few counts of this clonotype. The V gene is TRBV7-2, the J gene TRBJ1-1, with D uncertain. Germline CDR1 and CDR2: SGHTA and FQGNSA. The CDR3 loop spans 14 amino acids. V lost 1 base, J lost 1 base, and 7 bases lay in between. This CDR3 is CASSLGGRNTEAFF. In nucleotides, the CDR3 is TGTGCCAGCAGCTTAGGAGGCAGGAACACTGAAGCTTTCTTT. Drawing the rest from reference TRBV7-2 and TRBJ1-1, the complete variable domain is GAGVSQSPSNKVTEKGKDVELRCDPISGHTALYWYRQSLGQGLEFLIYFQGNSAPDKSGLPSDRFSAERTGGSVSTLTIQRTQQEDSAVYLCASSLGGRNTEAFFGQGTRLTVV.

This clonotype was detected only a few times. The V call is TRBV2, the J call TRBJ1-1; D unclear. The V end lost 6 bases, the J end lost 1 base, and 12 bases lay between the germline ends. Per germline, CDR1 SNHLY and CDR2 FYNNEI. The CDR3 is 14 amino acids. The CDR3, as DNA: TGTGCCAGCAGCCAAGGGCGTCGGAACACTGAAGCTTTCTTT. Encoded protein: CASSQGRRNTEAFF.

The V and J genes are TRBV3-1 and TRBJ2-1; 7 bases line up with TRBD2. The CDR3 totals 16 residues. V was pared by 1 base and J by 4 bases, with 7 bases of the junction left unmatched. CDR1 is LGHDT, CDR2 YNNKEL, per germline (reference sequence). The CDR3: CASSQGREVGYNEQFF. The CDR3 DNA sequence: TGTGCCAGCAGCCAAGGACGGGAGGTCGGTTACAATGAGCAGTTCTTC.

The rearrangement uses TRBV4-3 and TRBJ2-3, with TRBD2 as a possible D gene (6 bases). This CDR3 region has 14 residues. Germline V gives CDR1 LGHNA, CDR2 YSLEER. V shed 1 base and J shed 6 bases, with 11 bases lying between them. The CDR3 sequence is CASSQGGAGDTQYF. CDR3 nucleotide sequence: TGCGCCAGCAGCCAAGGAGGCGCGGGGGATACGCAGTATTTT.

There are a few counts of this clonotype. V and J are TRBV12-3 or TRBV12-4 and TRBJ1-2, with D perhaps TRBD1 (6 bases). This CDR3 has 14 amino acids. The V gene lost 4 bases and the J gene lost 3 bases, with 12 bases spanning the gap. This CDR3 reads CASSYHRDHYGYTF. CDR3 nucleotide sequence: TGTGCCAGCAGTTACCACAGGGATCACTATGGCTACACCTTC.

The chain couples TRBV6-2 or TRBV6-3 to TRBJ1-6; 8 bases are shared with TRBD1. Trimming removed 6 bases from V and 8 bases from J; junction bases left unmatched: 6. Germline lookup yields CDR1 MNHEY and CDR2 SVGEGT. There are 14 residues in the CDR3. This chain's CDR3 is CASRLDRGYSPLHF. The CDR3 DNA reads as TGTGCCAGCAGACTCGACAGGGGTTATTCACCCCTCCACTTT.

V gene TRBV6-6 combines with J gene TRBJ2-1; D possibly corresponds to TRBD1 (5 bases). Trimming cost V 5 bases and J 8 bases, with 19 bases left between them. Looked up from germline, CDR1 is MNHNY and CDR2 is SVGAGI (reference sequence). This CDR3 contains 15 residues. CDR3 loop: CASSQHYGQGDEQFF. The CDR3 DNA reads as TGTGCCAGCAGTCAACATTACGGACAAGGAGATGAGCAGTTCTTC.

This clonotype was picked up one time. A much more abundant neighbour one base away suggests this may be a read error. The CDR3 DNA sequence: TGTGCCAGCAGATACGGAACGACAGCGAACACTGAAGCTTTCTTT. This gives the protein CASRYGTTANTEAFF. V is TRBV6-2 or TRBV6-3 and J is TRBJ1-1, with a weak D call TRBD1 (5 bases). The CDR3 spans 15 residues. The germline gives CDR1 MNHEY, CDR2 SVGEGT. V shed 6 bases and J shed 1 base, with 15 bases lying between them.

At least ten counts were recorded for this clonotype. This sequence joins TRBV7-6 and TRBJ1-4; 9 bases line up with TRBD1. This CDR3 has 15 residues. CDR1 is SGHVS and CDR2 is FNYEAQ in the germline V gene. Trimming cost V 6 bases and J 10 bases; bases outside gene matches: 12. CDR3 in DNA: TGTGCCAGCAGTTATCAAGACAGGGGGGCGACAAAACTGTTTTTT. Amino acid sequence: CASSYQDRGATKLFF.

There are a few counts of this clonotype. The chain employs TRBV27 and TRBJ2-2, with D possibly TRBD1 on 6 matching bases. Germline CDR1 MNHEY, CDR2 SMNVEV (reference sequence). CDR3 size: 14 residues. V was pared by 3 bases and J by 5 bases, with 10 bases between. CDR3 nucleotides: TGTGCCAGCAGTTTCGGGACAACAACCGGGGAGCTGTTTTTT. This gives the protein CASSFGTTTGELFF.

CDR3 DNA sequence: TGCAGTGCTAGAGAAGCTCCGGCGGACACTGAAGCTTTCTTT. Its protein is CSAREAPADTEAFF. The V and J genes are TRBV20-1 and TRBJ1-1; D not resolved. The CDR3 consists of 14 residues. Germline loops: CDR1 DFQATT, CDR2 SNEGSKA (reference sequence). Between the trimmed V and J ends, which lost 0 bases and 3 bases, there was a span of 11 bases.

This sequence joins TRBV3-1 and TRBJ1-6; D remains ambiguous. V lost 3 bases to trimming and J lost 7 bases, with 7 bases between them. There are 13 residues in the CDR3. Germline CDR1 is LGHDT and CDR2 is YNNKEL (reference sequence). The CDR3 spells CASSHLENSPLHF. CDR3 sequence (DNA): TGTGCCAGCAGCCATTTGGAAAATTCACCCCTCCACTTT.

This clonotype was counted ten times or more. This chain joins TRBV20-1 and TRBJ1-1; TRBD1 is a possible D gene (5 bases). Trimming cost V 0 bases and J 7 bases, with 18 bases left between them. Germline lookup yields CDR1 DFQATT and CDR2 SNEGSKA (reference sequence). The CDR3 has 15 residues. CDR3 residues: CSARDPANGGYEAFF. CDR3 coding DNA: TGCAGTGCTAGAGATCCCGCCAACGGGGGATATGAAGCTTTCTTT.

This sequence joins TRBV6-5 and TRBJ2-5; 7 nucleotides agree with TRBD2. This CDR3 spans 13 amino acids. J gave up 7 bases and V 6 bases, and 8 bases lay outside the gene matches. CDR1 is MNHEY and CDR2 is SVGAGI in the germline V gene. CDR3 protein: CASRSTSARTQYF. DNA of the CDR3: TGTGCCAGCAGGTCCACTAGCGCCAGGACCCAGTACTTC.

The chain couples TRBV24-1 to TRBJ2-3, with TRBD1 matching over 8 bases. The CDR3 runs 15 residues. Per the germline V gene, CDR1 is KGHDR and CDR2 is SFDVKD. V lost 3 bases to trimming and J lost 2 bases; unmatched junction nucleotides: 3. The DNA for the CDR3 is TGTGCCACCAGTGATCGGACAGGGCTCACAGATACGCAGTATTTT. Its protein is CATSDRTGLTDTQYF.